Following are 30 T cell receptor beta chains from one sample sequenced in a study of CD8 T cells in Susac syndrome. With random hexamers, reverse transcription was performed on roughly 0.5 to 1 ug of RNA. A single record per CDR3 protein comes from TCRdb applying MiXCR to the immunoSEQ multiplex PCR reads. The repertoire consists of about 210,000 distinct CDR3 sequences, with 95% occurring once and the leading ten covering 0.085% to 0.1%. Material for sequencing was CD4+ T cells from PBMCs. These receptors were obtained from a human donor with multiple sclerosis.

This clonotype is a singleton in its sample. The chain combines TRBV29-1 with TRBJ2-5, with TRBD2 matching over 10 bases. Trimming cost V 6 bases and J 4 bases; bases outside gene matches: 11. Looked up from germline, CDR1 is SQVTM and CDR2 is ANQGSEA. This CDR3 region has 15 residues. The CDR3 here is CSVHQTSGLGETQYF. Written as DNA, the CDR3 is TGCAGCGTGCATCAGACTAGCGGGCTGGGAGAGACCCAGTACTTC.

The chain couples TRBV29-1 to TRBJ2-7; 10 bases are a match to TRBD2. J was trimmed by 2 bases and V by 6 bases; bases with no gene match: 4. The CDR3 spans 13 residues. Per the germline V gene, CDR1 is SQVTM and CDR2 is ANQGSEA. CDR3 protein: CSVTSGTAYEQYF. DNA of the CDR3: TGCAGCGTCACTAGCGGGACAGCCTACGAGCAGTACTTC.

The genes are TRBV18 and TRBJ2-5; 11 bases map to TRBD2. Germline CDR1 KGHSH, CDR2 LQKENI. The CDR3 is made up of 17 amino acids. V was pared by 0 bases and J by 4 bases, with 7 bases of the junction left unmatched. CDR3 loop: CASSPPTSGSIRETQYF. DNA of the CDR3: TGTGCCAGCTCACCACCTACTAGCGGGAGTATACGAGAGACCCAGTACTTC.

This clonotype showed up just once. The gene calls are TRBV20-1 and TRBJ1-5; the D is unclear. The CDR3 is made up of 14 amino acids. Germline CDR1 DFQATT, CDR2 SNEGSKA (reference sequence). Between the trimmed V and J ends, which lost 2 bases and 7 bases, there was a span of 15 bases. This CDR3 is CSARSGSSRQPQHF. CDR3 in DNA: TGCAGTGCTAGATCCGGCAGTTCGCGGCAGCCCCAGCATTTT.

The V gene is TRBV4-2, the J gene TRBJ2-1; D gene ambiguous. The CDR3 contains 15 residues. Per the germline V gene, CDR1 is LGHNA and CDR2 is YNFKEQ. V gave up 0 bases and J gave up 6 bases, with 12 bases separating them. The CDR3 sequence is CASSQDQTLGNEQFF. The CDR3 DNA reads as TGTGCCAGCAGCCAAGACCAAACCCTAGGCAATGAGCAGTTCTTC.

V gene TRBV2 combines with J gene TRBJ1-1; 7 bases line up with TRBD1. Trimming took 5 bases from V and 4 from J; bases not matched to a gene: 7. CDR3 size: 14 residues. The germline gives CDR1 SNHLY, CDR2 FYNNEI. The CDR3 loop reads CASSFHRGGTEAFF. CDR3 sequence (DNA): TGTGCCAGCAGTTTTCACAGGGGTGGCACTGAAGCTTTCTTT.

The chain employs TRBV15 and TRBJ2-1; D perhaps matches TRBD1 (6 bases). This CDR3 has 15 residues. Germline V gene sequence: CDR1 LNHNV, CDR2 YYDKDF (reference sequence). The ends were cut back, 3 bases at V and 5 bases at J, with 14 bases in the middle. The CDR3 spells CATSRDSTGDNEQFF. In DNA, the CDR3 is TGTGCCACCAGCAGGGACTCGACAGGAGACAATGAGCAGTTCTTC.

This chain joins TRBV4-2 and TRBJ1-6; TRBD1 agrees at 9 bases. Germline CDR1 is LGHNA and CDR2 is YNFKEQ. The CDR3 runs 16 residues. The V and J ends lost 0 bases and 9 bases, in that order; junction bases with no gene match: 6. The CDR3 sequence: CASSQDGQGSGSPLHF. The DNA for the CDR3 is TGTGCCAGCAGCCAAGATGGACAGGGGAGCGGTTCACCCCTCCACTTT.

The chain employs TRBV2 and TRBJ2-2; either TRBD1 or TRBD2 may fit D (5 bases each). The CDR3 extends over 16 amino acids. Looked up from germline, CDR1 is SNHLY and CDR2 is FYNNEI. V lost 6 bases to trimming and J lost 6 bases, with 20 bases between them. CDR3 in amino acids: CASSRSGAPLAGELFF. CDR3 DNA sequence: TGTGCCAGCAGCCGTTCCGGGGCCCCATTGGCCGGGGAGCTGTTTTTT.

V gene TRBV14 combines with J gene TRBJ2-1, with TRBD2 matching 11 bases. In germline, CDR1 is SGHDN, CDR2 FVKESK. The CDR3 length is 16 residues. V trimming: 2 bases; J trimming: 2 bases; junction bases outside the gene matches: 2. CDR3: CASSQSGLAAYNEQFF. Written as DNA, the CDR3 is TGTGCCAGCAGCCAATCGGGACTAGCGGCCTACAATGAGCAGTTCTTC.

The gene calls are TRBV30 and TRBJ2-1; 7 bases align to TRBD2. This CDR3 is 11 amino acids long. Germline V gives CDR1 GTSNPN, CDR2 SVGIG (reference sequence). The J segment lost 9 bases and the V segment lost 8 bases, leaving 7 bases of the junction unmatched. The CDR3 DNA reads as TGTGCCCGGGGGGTTTATACTGAGCAGTTCTTC. This encodes CARGVYTEQFF.

This clonotype was recorded once. This rearrangement joins TRBV5-1 to TRBJ2-7; D is possibly TRBD1 or TRBD2 (5 bases each). The CDR3 runs 15 residues. Per germline, CDR1 SGHRS and CDR2 YFSETQ. V shed 0 bases and J shed 2 bases, with 12 bases lying between them. The CDR3 here is CASSLEAGTTYEQYF. In DNA form, the CDR3 reads TGCGCCAGCAGCTTGGAAGCAGGGACCACCTACGAGCAGTACTTC.

The rearrangement uses TRBV2 and TRBJ1-5; D not resolved. Trimming cost V 6 bases and J 4 bases, with 19 bases left between them. The CDR3 totals 16 residues. Germline assignment: CDR1 SNHLY and CDR2 FYNNEI. The CDR3 protein is CASRRDRESKNQPQHF. The CDR3 DNA follows: TGTGCCAGCAGACGTGACCGGGAGTCGAAGAATCAGCCCCAGCATTTT.

The chain has TRBV2 and TRBJ2-4; D may match TRBD1 or TRBD2 (5 bases each). Germline CDR1 reads SNHLY; CDR2 reads FYNNEI. The CDR3 extends over 14 amino acids. With 2 bases removed from V and 15 bases from J, the gap between germline ends came to 20 bases. CDR3 region: CASSEPRQGPRRYF. Here the CDR3 DNA reads TGTGCCAGCAGTGAACCGCGTCAGGGACCTAGACGGTACTTC.

This clonotype was recorded only once. This chain uses TRBV15 with TRBJ2-7; D is possibly TRBD2 (5 bases). V was clipped by 0 bases and J by 2 bases, with 8 bases between them. CDR1 and CDR2 from the germline V gene are LNHNV and YYDKDF (reference sequence). The CDR3 has 14 amino acids. DNA for the CDR3: TGTGCCACCAGCAGAGAGCGGGCCGCCTACGAGCAGTACTTC. It yields the protein CATSRERAAYEQYF. Using reference TRBV15 and TRBJ2-7 for the parts outside the CDR3, the full variable domain is DAMVIQNPRYQVTQFGKPVTLSCSQTLNHNVMYWYQQKSSQAPKLLFHYYDKDFNNEADTPDNFQSRRPNTSFCFLDIRSPGLGDTAMYLCATSRERAAYEQYFGPGTRLTVT.

The chain links TRBV3-1 to TRBJ2-7, with 13 bases fitting TRBD2. This CDR3 is built from 15 residues. The V and J ends lost 4 bases and 7 bases, in that order; junction bases with no gene match: 7. Germline CDR1 LGHDT, CDR2 YNNKEL (reference sequence). The CDR3 nucleotides are TGTGCCAGCAGCCCAGGACTAGCGGGAGCTCTTGAGCAGTACTTC. Translating gives CASSPGLAGALEQYF.

The chain joins TRBV20-1 to TRBJ2-7, with D tentatively TRBD1 (5 bases). The CDR3 extends over 15 amino acids. V was cut by 2 bases and J by 0 bases, with 14 bases left in between. CDR1 DFQATT and CDR2 SNEGSKA come from the germline V gene (reference sequence). This chain's CDR3 is CSARIDRPRSYEQYF. In DNA form, the CDR3 reads TGCAGTGCTAGAATCGACAGACCACGCTCCTACGAGCAGTACTTC.

The V call is TRBV2, the J call TRBJ2-7; 10 bases fit TRBD2. Germline assignment: CDR1 SNHLY and CDR2 FYNNEI. The CDR3 is 13 amino acids. The junction had 7 bases not matched to a gene; V was cut back by 6 bases and J by 8 bases. The CDR3 spells CASSPSGGGKQYF. CDR3 bases: TGTGCCAGCAGCCCTAGCGGGGGCGGCAAGCAGTACTTC.

CDR3 protein: CAWSSGTYEQYF. DNA of the CDR3: TGTGCCTGGAGTAGCGGGACCTACGAGCAGTACTTC. This rearrangement joins TRBV30 to TRBJ2-7, with 7 nucleotides matching TRBD2. From germline, CDR1 is GTSNPN and CDR2 SVGIG (reference sequence). The J segment lost 2 bases and the V segment lost 2 bases, leaving 0 bases of the junction unmatched. This CDR3 contains 12 residues. The variable domain in full, completed from reference TRBV30 and TRBJ2-7, reads SQTIHQWPATLVQPVGSPLSLECTVEGTSNPNLYWYRQAAGRGLQLLFYSVGIGQISSEVPQNLSASRPQDRQFILSSKKLLLSDSGFYLCAWSSGTYEQYFGPGTRLTVT.

This clonotype was observed a few times. The rearrangement joins TRBV5-6 to TRBJ2-1; TRBD1 or TRBD2 may be the D gene (5 bases each). Germline CDR1 reads SGHDT; CDR2 reads YYEEEE. This CDR3 region has 16 residues. Trimming shortened V by 0 bases and J by 0 bases, and 10 bases separated the two germline ends. CDR3 nucleotide sequence: TGTGCCAGCAGCTTGGTCCCAGGGAGCTCCTACAATGAGCAGTTCTTC. It translates to CASSLVPGSSYNEQFF.

The CDR3 here is CASSQVSSSRDYEQYF. CDR3 nucleotide sequence: TGTGCCAGCAGCCAAGTTTCATCTAGCAGGGACTACGAGCAGTACTTC. J is TRBJ2-7 and V is TRBV3-1, with D perhaps assigned TRBD1 or TRBD2 (5 bases each). Trimming cost V 1 base and J 3 bases, with 16 bases left between them. This CDR3 spans 16 amino acids. Germline CDR1 reads LGHDT; CDR2 reads YNNKEL (reference sequence).

This clonotype was seen just once. The chain combines TRBV15 with TRBJ2-1, with unresolved D. Germline lookup yields CDR1 LNHNV and CDR2 YYDKDF (reference sequence). The V end lost 0 bases, the J end lost 7 bases, and 13 bases lay between the germline ends. The CDR3 has 15 residues. Here the CDR3 reads CATSRENAGWNEQFF. The CDR3 nucleotides read TGTGCCACCAGCAGAGAAAACGCAGGATGGAATGAGCAGTTCTTC.

The V gene is TRBV27, the J gene TRBJ2-7, with D uncertain. Trimming left V 3 bases short and J 3 bases short, with 9 bases between. Germline V CDR1 and CDR2: MNHEY, SMNVEV (reference sequence). The CDR3 is 13 residues long. The CDR3 DNA sequence: TGTGCCAGCAGTTTTTATGGTAACTACGAGCAGTACTTC. This sequence encodes CASSFYGNYEQYF.

This chain joins TRBV2 and TRBJ1-1; tentatively, D is TRBD1 (6 bases). V was trimmed by 5 bases and J by 4 bases, leaving 11 bases between them. Germline-derived CDR1 and CDR2 are SNHLY and FYNNEI. The CDR3 length is 13 residues. CDR3: CASSWTVGTEAFF. CDR3 DNA sequence: TGTGCCAGCAGTTGGACAGTCGGCACTGAAGCTTTCTTT.

J is TRBJ1-1 and V is TRBV13; D ambiguous. Germline loops: CDR1 PRHDT, CDR2 FYEKMQ (reference sequence). V lost 5 bases and J 5 bases, leaving 15 bases between the germline ends. This CDR3 region has 14 residues. The CDR3 DNA sequence: TGTGCCAGCAGCATCCAAGCCTCCTCGACTGAAGCTTTCTTT. This encodes CASSIQASSTEAFF.

The chain carries TRBV12-3 or TRBV12-4 and TRBJ2-3, with D perhaps TRBD2 (6 bases). CDR3 length: 16 amino acids. V was shortened by 1 base and J by 2 bases, with 13 bases between the two germline ends. CDR3: CASSLDSGRYTDTQYF. The CDR3 DNA sequence: TGTGCCAGCAGTTTAGATAGCGGCCGCTACACAGATACGCAGTATTTT.

The rearrangement joins TRBV29-1 to TRBJ2-3; D may be TRBD2 (6 bases). Trimming cost V 2 bases and J 0 bases, with 9 bases left between them. Looked up from germline, CDR1 is SQVTM and CDR2 is ANQGSEA. The CDR3 is made up of 14 amino acids. The CDR3 loop is CSVESRGSTDTQYF. For the CDR3, the DNA is TGCAGCGTTGAAAGCCGGGGGAGCACAGATACGCAGTATTTT.

The chain combines TRBV9 with TRBJ2-3; D is ambiguous. Germline V CDR1 and CDR2: SGDLS, YYNGEE. The CDR3 has 13 residues. V lost 0 bases and J 5 bases, leaving 7 bases between the germline ends. CDR3 bases: TGTGCCAGCAGCGTAGCAAATCGAGATACGCAGTATTTT. The encoded protein is CASSVANRDTQYF.

The chain has TRBV3-1 and TRBJ2-1; 10 bases fit TRBD2. Losses at the gene ends were 1 base for V and 6 bases for J; bases not matched to a gene: 12. Per the germline V gene, CDR1 is LGHDT and CDR2 is YNNKEL (reference sequence). CDR3 size: 18 residues. The CDR3 is CASSQGILAGVTINEQFF. The DNA for the CDR3 is TGTGCCAGCAGCCAAGGAATTCTAGCGGGAGTAACCATCAATGAGCAGTTCTTC.

The rearrangement joins TRBV3-1 to TRBJ2-3; 8 nucleotides agree with TRBD1. CDR3 length: 18 residues. Germline V lookup: CDR1 LGHDT, CDR2 YNNKEL (reference sequence). Trimming removed 0 bases from V and 6 bases from J; junction bases left unmatched: 14. The CDR3 loop is CASSQDPFGRGPGDTQYF. In nucleotides, the CDR3 is TGTGCCAGCAGCCAAGATCCTTTTGGCAGGGGGCCGGGGGATACGCAGTATTTT.